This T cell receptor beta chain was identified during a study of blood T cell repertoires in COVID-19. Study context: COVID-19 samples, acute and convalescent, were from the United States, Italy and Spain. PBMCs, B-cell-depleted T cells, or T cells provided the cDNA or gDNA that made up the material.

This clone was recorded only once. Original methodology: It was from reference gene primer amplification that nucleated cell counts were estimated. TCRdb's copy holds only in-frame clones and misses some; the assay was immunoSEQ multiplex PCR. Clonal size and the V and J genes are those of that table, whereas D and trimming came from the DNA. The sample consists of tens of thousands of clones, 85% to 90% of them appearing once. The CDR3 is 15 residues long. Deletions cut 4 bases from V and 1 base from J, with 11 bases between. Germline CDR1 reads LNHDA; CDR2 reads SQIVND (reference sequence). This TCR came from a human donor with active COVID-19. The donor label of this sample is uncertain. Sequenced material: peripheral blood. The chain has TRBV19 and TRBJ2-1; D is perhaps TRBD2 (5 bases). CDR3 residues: CASSTRADSYNEQFF. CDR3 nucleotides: TGTGCCAGTAGTACACGAGCGGATTCCTACAATGAGCAGTTCTTC.